Each of the 12 T cell receptor beta chains below was sequenced from the same sample in a study of T-cell reconstitution after alpha-beta-depleted transplantation in children. Researchers prepared the TCRbeta library using unique molecular identifiers, the study reports. MiXCR, run by TCRdb on the PCR reads, gives a single entry per CDR3 protein. The sample includes around 200,000 distinct CDR3 sequences, under 13% of them seen just once. The specimen comprised PBMCs, sampled before TCRalphabeta/CD19-depleted stem cell transplant. The receptors here all came from a child under three years old with acute myeloid leukemia, due to receive a stem cell transplant.

Many counts were recorded for this clonotype. V is TRBV20-1 and J is TRBJ1-1; no clear D. This CDR3 region has 10 residues. Trimming cost V 7 bases and J 7 bases, with 10 bases left between them. The germline V gene encodes CDR1 DFQATT and CDR2 SNEGSKA (reference sequence). DNA for the CDR3: TGCAGTGTCAGAGACCTTGAAGCTTTCTTT. Protein: CSVRDLEAFF.

Ten or more counts support this clonotype. The rearrangement joins TRBV18 to TRBJ2-1; D unclear. Germline V gene sequence: CDR1 KGHSH, CDR2 LQKENI. The length of the CDR3 is 14 residues. Between the trimmed V and J ends, which lost 2 bases and 5 bases, there was a span of 10 bases. CDR3 in DNA: TGTGCCAGCTCACCAACGGCAGGCAACAATGAGCAGTTCTTC. This sequence encodes CASSPTAGNNEQFF.

This clonotype was seen ten or more times. The CDR3 DNA follows: TGTGCCAGCAGCTTAGGTTTGCCAGGGGGTTACGAGCAGTACTTC. Translating it yields CASSLGLPGGYEQYF. The rearrangement uses TRBV7-2 and TRBJ2-7, with TRBD1 matching 7 bases. With 1 base clipped from V and 4 bases from J, the junction kept 7 bases outside the gene matches. Germline CDR1 and CDR2: SGHTA and FQGNSA. The CDR3 runs 15 residues. Full variable domain (rest looked up from reference TRBV7-2 and TRBJ2-7): GAGVSQSPSNKVTEKGKDVELRCDPISGHTALYWYRQSLGQGLEFLIYFQGNSAPDKSGLPSDRFSAERTGGSVSTLTIQRTQQEDSAVYLCASSLGLPGGYEQYFGPGTRLTVT.

With respect to this clonotype: One junction end does not reproduce the germline sequence, and a read error may be involved. J is TRBJ1-4 and V is TRBV7-6; D is ambiguous. This CDR3 is built from 12 residues. Germline assignment: CDR1 SGHVS and CDR2 FNYEAQ. In DNA, the CDR3 is TGTGTCAGCAGCCAAGGGAATGAAAAACTGTTTTTT. It specifies CVSSQGNEKLFF. The variable domain in full, with the rest retrieved from reference TRBV7-6 and TRBJ1-4, is GAGVSQSPRYKVTKRGQDVALRCDPISGHVSLYWYRQALGQGPEFLTYFNYEAQQDKSGLPNDRFSAERPEGSISTLTIQRTEQRDSAMYRCVSSQGNEKLFFGSGTQLSVL.

This clonotype showed up many times. The V gene is TRBV30, the J gene TRBJ1-2; possible D gene TRBD1, 5 bases. V was trimmed by 2 bases and J by 7 bases, leaving 14 bases between them. Per the germline V gene, CDR1 is GTSNPN and CDR2 is SVGIG (reference sequence). The CDR3 runs to 13 residues. The CDR3 region is CAWSYRLSGGYTF. DNA of the CDR3: TGTGCCTGGAGTTACAGGCTGTCTGGTGGCTACACCTTC.

The rearrangement links TRBV5-1 to TRBJ2-2; D remains unclear. CDR3 size: 14 residues. Germline CDR1 is SGHRS and CDR2 is YFSETQ. V was trimmed by 6 bases and J by 1 base, leaving 10 bases between them. CDR3 sequence: CASKDTLNTGELFF. Here the CDR3 DNA reads TGCGCCAGCAAAGACACCTTGAACACCGGGGAGCTGTTTTTT.

The table lists this clonotype with many counts. The rearrangement links TRBV12-3 or TRBV12-4 to TRBJ2-2, with D tentatively TRBD2 (6 bases). With 4 bases removed from V and 5 bases from J, the gap between germline ends came to 17 bases. The CDR3 consists of 16 residues. The CDR3 bases are TGTGCCAGCAGTTCAGGGACTTCGGGTAATACCGGGGAGCTGTTTTTT. The encoded protein is CASSSGTSGNTGELFF.

This clonotype was counted many times. This chain joins TRBV2 and TRBJ1-2; the match to TRBD1 covers 8 bases. CDR3 length: 13 residues. The ends lost 1 base at V and 8 bases at J; junction bases unmatched: 3. The germline V gene has CDR1 SNHLY and CDR2 FYNNEI. The CDR3 reads CASSEGTGRGYTF. CDR3 bases: TGTGCCAGCAGTGAAGGGACAGGGAGGGGCTACACCTTC.

This clonotype was counted many times. The chain combines TRBV12-3 or TRBV12-4 with TRBJ1-1, with unresolved D. V was shortened by 7 bases and J by 1 base, with 10 bases between the two germline ends. This CDR3 region has 13 residues. The CDR3 protein is CASNAGWNTEAFF. DNA for the CDR3: TGTGCCAGCAACGCAGGATGGAACACTGAAGCTTTCTTT.

This clonotype was counted ten times or more. The genes are TRBV4-1 and TRBJ2-1; 9 nucleotides agree with TRBD2. Germline-derived CDR1 and CDR2 are MGHRA and YSYEKL. V lost 4 bases, J lost 2 bases, and 6 bases stayed unmatched. The CDR3 runs 16 residues. The CDR3 is CASSLRLAAPYNEQFF. The CDR3 nucleotides are TGCGCCAGCAGCCTTCGACTAGCGGCCCCCTACAATGAGCAGTTCTTC.

This clonotype was counted at least ten times. This chain joins TRBV19 and TRBJ1-2, with D tentatively TRBD1 (6 bases). Trimming shortened V by 0 bases and J by 4 bases, and 12 bases separated the two germline ends. Germline loops: CDR1 LNHDA, CDR2 SQIVND (reference sequence). CDR3 length: 15 amino acids. In nucleotides, the CDR3 is TGTGCCAGTAGTATAGAAGGAGGGGGTCGCTATGGCTACACCTTC. Translating it yields CASSIEGGGRYGYTF.

This clonotype has ten or more counts. The chain is built from TRBV7-2 and TRBJ1-2; D gene unclear. Germline CDR1 and CDR2: SGHTA and FQGNSA. The CDR3 sequence is 14 residues long. V was pared by 1 base and J by 1 base, with 7 bases between. The CDR3 protein is CASSLEIVNYGYTF. The CDR3 DNA is TGTGCCAGCAGCTTAGAGATTGTTAACTATGGCTACACCTTC.